This section outlines one TCR beta chain sequence together with its context. MiXCR was run by TCRdb on the 5' RACE reads, yielding one entry per CDR3 protein. The repertoire has hundreds of thousands of distinct CDR3 sequences, less than 10% of them found once; the top ten carry approximately 0.94%. The data derive from a study of identical twins. The CDR3 length is 17 residues. Germline assignment: CDR1 SGHDN and CDR2 FVKESK. The germline V and J ends were trimmed by 2 bases and 6 bases, with 19 bases remaining between them. These data were also filed under a second study, of yellow fever vaccine responses in identical twins.

The receptor was isolated from a woman aged 18-30 years in good health. Source material: PBMCs. This sequence joins TRBV14 and TRBJ2-2; D is perhaps TRBD1 or TRBD2 (5 bases each). CDR3 bases: TGTGCCAGCAGCCAATTCCGTGGGGGTCCGAGAGCCGGGGAGCTGTTTTTT. The encoded protein is CASSQFRGGPRAGELFF.